The present TCR beta chain was sequenced within a study of CD8 T cells in ankylosing spondylitis. Study-wide findings and caveats: Blood from ankylosing spondylitis patients appeared to carry a characteristic roughly eight-variant TCR beta motif. Reportedly, significant enrichment of disease-linked clones occurred in matched ankylosing spondylitis synovial fluid. In the blood and synovial fluid of reactive arthritis, some motif variants had been previously reported. Peripheral blood samples showed relatively rare disease-linked clones, and these clones were CD8+.

Each TCR beta library was made by quantitative 5'-RACE that incorporated molecular barcodes. TCRdb re-analysed the 5' RACE reads in MiXCR, keeping a single row per CDR3 protein. The repertoire has around 770,000 distinct CDR3 sequences, 12% of them found once; the top ten carry just over 0.5%. This clonotype has a handful of counts. The target antigen is unknown. The CDR3 has 13 residues. Germline CDR1 reads DFQATT; CDR2 reads SNEGSKA (reference sequence). V dropped 7 bases and J dropped 5; count of bases not matched to a gene: 9. The sequence came from a male donor with ankylosing spondylitis. This chain connects TRBV20-1 to TRBJ2-5; 8 bases are shared with TRBD1. Sequenced: blood, either unsorted or a sorted T cell fraction (not recorded which). In DNA form, the CDR3 reads TGCAGTGGAGTGCAGGGGGCTTATGAGACCCAGTACTTC. It yields the protein CSGVQGAYETQYF.